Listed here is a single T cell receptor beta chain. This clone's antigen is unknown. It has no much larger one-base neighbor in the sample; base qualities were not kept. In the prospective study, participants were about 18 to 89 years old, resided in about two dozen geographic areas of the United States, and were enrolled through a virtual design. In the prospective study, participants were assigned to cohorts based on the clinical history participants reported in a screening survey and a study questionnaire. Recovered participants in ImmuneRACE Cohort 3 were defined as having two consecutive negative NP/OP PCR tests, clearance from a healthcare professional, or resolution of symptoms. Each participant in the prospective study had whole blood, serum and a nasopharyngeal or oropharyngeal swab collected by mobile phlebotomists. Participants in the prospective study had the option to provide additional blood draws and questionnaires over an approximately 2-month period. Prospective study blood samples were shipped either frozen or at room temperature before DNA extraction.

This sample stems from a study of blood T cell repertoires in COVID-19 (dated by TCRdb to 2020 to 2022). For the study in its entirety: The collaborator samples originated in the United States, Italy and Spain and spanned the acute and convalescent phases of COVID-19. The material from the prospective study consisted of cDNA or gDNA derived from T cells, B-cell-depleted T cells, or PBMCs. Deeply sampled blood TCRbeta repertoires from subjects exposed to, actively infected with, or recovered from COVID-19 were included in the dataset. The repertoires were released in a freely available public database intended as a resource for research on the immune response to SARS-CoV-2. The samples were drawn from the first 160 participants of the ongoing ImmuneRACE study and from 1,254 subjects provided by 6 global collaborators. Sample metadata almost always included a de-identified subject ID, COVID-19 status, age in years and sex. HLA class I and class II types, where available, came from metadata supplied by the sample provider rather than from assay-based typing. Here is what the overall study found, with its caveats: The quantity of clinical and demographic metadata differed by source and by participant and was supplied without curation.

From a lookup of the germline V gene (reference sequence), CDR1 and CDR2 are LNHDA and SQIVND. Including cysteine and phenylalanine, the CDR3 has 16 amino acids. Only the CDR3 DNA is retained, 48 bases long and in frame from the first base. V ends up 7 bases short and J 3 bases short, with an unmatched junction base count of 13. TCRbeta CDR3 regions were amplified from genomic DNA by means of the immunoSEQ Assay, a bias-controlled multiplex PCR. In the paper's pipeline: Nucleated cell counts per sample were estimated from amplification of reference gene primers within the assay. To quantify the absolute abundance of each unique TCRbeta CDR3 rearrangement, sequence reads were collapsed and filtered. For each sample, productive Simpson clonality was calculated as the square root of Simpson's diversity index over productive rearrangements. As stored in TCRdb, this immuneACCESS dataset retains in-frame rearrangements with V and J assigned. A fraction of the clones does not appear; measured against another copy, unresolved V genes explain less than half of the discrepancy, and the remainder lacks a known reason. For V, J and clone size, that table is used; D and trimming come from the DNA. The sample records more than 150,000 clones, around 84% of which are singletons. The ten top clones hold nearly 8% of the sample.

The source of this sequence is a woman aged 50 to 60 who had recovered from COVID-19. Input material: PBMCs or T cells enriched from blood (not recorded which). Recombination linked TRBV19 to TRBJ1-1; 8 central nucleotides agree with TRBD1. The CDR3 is CASKVTGGTFDTEAFF. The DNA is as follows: TGTGCCAGTAAAGTAACAGGGGGAACTTTTGACACTGAAGCTTTCTTT.